The 27 T cell receptor beta chains below all came from one sample that was sequenced in a study of cytomegalovirus exposure and HLA in healthy donors. Primers: 60 Vbeta forward and 13 Jbeta reverse. Only in-frame clones appear in the TCRdb table, and some are missing; sequencing was by immunoSEQ multiplex PCR. The repertoire holds 90,000 to 100,000 clones, 60% to 80% seen once, with about 20% in the top ten. The material sequenced was PBMCs. All receptors derive from a woman aged 60-75 years in good health and CMV-seropositive.

The V gene is TRBV4-1, the J gene TRBJ2-7, with 12 bases aligning to TRBD2. The CDR3 runs to 16 residues. V trimming: 4 bases; J trimming: 6 bases; junction bases outside the gene matches: 10. Germline CDR1 MGHRA, CDR2 YSYEKL. For the CDR3, the DNA is TGCGCCAGCAGCCTCGGACTAGCGGGAAGAGCGTTCGAGCAGTACTTC. This translates into CASSLGLAGRAFEQYF.

The chain combines TRBV7-9 with TRBJ2-7; 7 positions agree with TRBD1. Germline loops: CDR1 SEHNR, CDR2 FQNEAQ (reference sequence). V shed 2 bases and J 4 bases; nucleotides not matched to a gene: 11. There are 16 residues in the CDR3. The CDR3 DNA is TGTGCCAGCAGCTTAAGTGGGGCCCCACAGGGGTACGAGCAGTACTTC. Protein sequence: CASSLSGAPQGYEQYF.

The chain recombines TRBV5-1 with TRBJ1-1; D ambiguous. From germline, CDR1 is SGHRS and CDR2 YFSETQ. The V gene lost 4 bases and the J gene lost 10 bases, with 23 bases spanning the gap. The CDR3 length is 15 residues. CDR3 nucleotides: TGCGCCAGCAGCCTGGAGGGCACGGGAGGTATCGGAGCTTTCTTT. It is translated as CASSLEGTGGIGAFF.

This rearrangement joins TRBV19 to TRBJ1-3; TRBD1 matches at 7 bases. V was pared by 5 bases and J by 0 bases, with 13 bases of the junction left unmatched. The germline V gene encodes CDR1 LNHDA and CDR2 SQIVND (reference sequence). The CDR3 is made up of 18 amino acids. CDR3 amino acids: CASSPSRTGPTSGNTIYF. CDR3 bases: TGTGCCAGTAGTCCCTCACGGACAGGCCCTACCTCTGGAAACACCATATATTTT.

This clone showed up just a few times. The chain has TRBV6-5 and TRBJ1-1; D is undetermined. CDR1 and CDR2 from the germline V gene are MNHEY and SVGAGI. The length of the CDR3 is 13 residues. V was trimmed by 5 bases and J by 0 bases, leaving 7 bases between them. The CDR3 sequence is CASSPAVNTEAFF. For the CDR3, the DNA is TGTGCCAGCAGTCCGGCGGTGAACACTGAAGCTTTCTTT.

The DNA of the CDR3 is TGCGCCAGCAGACCCCAGGGTGCCGGGGAGCTGTTTTTT. It yields the protein CASRPQGAGELFF. The chain uses TRBV10-1 and TRBJ2-2, with a possible D match to TRBD1 (5 bases). The V end lost 6 bases, the J end lost 6 bases, and 11 bases lay between the germline ends. Germline assignment: CDR1 WNHNN and CDR2 SYGVQD (reference sequence). The CDR3 totals 13 residues.

The CDR3 protein is CASSSRLVRSDEQYF. The CDR3 nucleotides are TGTGCCAGCAGCTCCCGCCTCGTGAGGTCTGACGAGCAGTACTTC. V usage is TRBV11-2 and J usage is TRBJ2-7, with D unresolved. This CDR3 is built from 15 residues. The germline V gene encodes CDR1 SGHAT and CDR2 FQNNGV. Trimming took off 4 bases at V and 5 bases at J, with 18 bases between the two ends. The full variable domain, completed using reference TRBV11-2 and TRBJ2-7, is EAGVAQSPRYKIIEKRQSVAFWCNPISGHATLYWYQQILGQGPKLLIQFQNNGVVDDSQLPKDRFSAERLKGVDSTLKIQPAKLEDSAVYLCASSSRLVRSDEQYFGPGTRLTVT.

This clone was picked up a small number of times. The rearrangement joins TRBV6-6 to TRBJ1-1; a possible D gene is TRBD1 (6 bases). Trimming took off 6 bases at V and 5 bases at J, with 16 bases between the two ends. The CDR3 totals 14 residues. Germline lookup yields CDR1 MNHNY and CDR2 SVGAGI (reference sequence). Here the CDR3 DNA reads TGTGCCAGCAGGGGGGACACCCCGAGGACTGAAGCTTTCTTT. Amino acids: CASRGDTPRTEAFF.

J is TRBJ2-1 and V is TRBV6-5; D is possibly TRBD2 (6 bases). There are 13 residues in the CDR3. Trimming pared 6 bases from V and 4 bases from J, leaving 10 bases between. Germline values: CDR1 MNHEY, CDR2 SVGAGI. Here the CDR3 reads CASSAGRYNEQFF. In nucleotides, the CDR3 is TGTGCCAGCAGCGCGGGGCGGTACAATGAGCAGTTCTTC.

This clone was recorded a few times. The chain is built from TRBV5-6 and TRBJ2-2; no definite D call. Germline CDR1 is SGHDT and CDR2 is YYEEEE. The V end was cut by 1 base, the J end by 0 bases, with 10 bases between. The CDR3 is 16 amino acids. CDR3 amino acids: CASSLMVTANTGELFF. In nucleotides, the CDR3 is TGTGCCAGCAGCTTGATGGTAACTGCGAACACCGGGGAGCTGTTTTTT.

The CDR3 reads CASSLIPGQGLDTQYF. Written as DNA, the CDR3 is TGTGCCAGCAGCCTGATTCCGGGACAGGGTCTAGATACGCAGTATTTT. The chain has TRBV27 and TRBJ2-3, with 9 bases that match TRBD1. With 6 bases clipped from V and 5 bases from J, the junction kept 12 bases outside the gene matches. The CDR3 has 16 amino acids. The germline V gene encodes CDR1 MNHEY and CDR2 SMNVEV (reference sequence).

The chain employs TRBV5-4 and TRBJ1-1; the match to TRBD1 covers 7 bases. CDR1 is SGHNT, CDR2 YYREEE, per germline (reference sequence). The CDR3 is made up of 15 amino acids. V gave up 5 bases and J gave up 0 bases; unmatched junction bases: 7. The CDR3 sequence: CASRLHGTVNTEAFF. The CDR3 DNA follows: TGTGCCAGCAGACTCCACGGGACAGTGAACACTGAAGCTTTCTTT.

The chain is built from TRBV5-4 and TRBJ2-7; 9 bases fit TRBD1. The CDR3 covers 15 residues. V lost 2 bases to trimming and J lost 9 bases; unmatched junction nucleotides: 12. Germline assignment: CDR1 SGHNT and CDR2 YYREEE (reference sequence). For the CDR3, the DNA is TGTGCCAGCAGCTTCTCCGGGACAGGGCGTAGAGTGCAGTACTTC. Its translation: CASSFSGTGRRVQYF.

This clone was counted a few times. The chain couples TRBV10-3 to TRBJ1-4, with a tentative D call TRBD1 (5 bases). The CDR3 loop spans 16 amino acids. The germline V gene encodes CDR1 ENHRY and CDR2 SYGVKD. V was pared by 3 bases and J by 3 bases, with 14 bases between. CDR3 bases: TGTGCCATCAGTGAAAGAAGGGGTAGGGCTAATGAAAAACTGTTTTTT. This encodes CAISERRGRANEKLFF.

V gene TRBV7-9 combines with J gene TRBJ2-5; 7 nucleotides agree with TRBD1. V dropped 4 bases and J dropped 2; count of bases not matched to a gene: 7. Germline assignment: CDR1 SEHNR and CDR2 FQNEAQ (reference sequence). The CDR3 runs to 15 residues. The CDR3 spells CASSSPRGPQETQYF. DNA for the CDR3: TGTGCCAGCAGCTCGCCTAGGGGGCCACAAGAGACCCAGTACTTC.

This rearrangement joins TRBV11-2 to TRBJ2-1, with D perhaps TRBD1 (6 bases). CDR1 is SGHAT and CDR2 is FQNNGV in the germline V gene. Trimming cost V 2 bases and J 1 base, with 9 bases left between them. The CDR3 loop spans 15 amino acids. In DNA, the CDR3 is TGTGCCAGCAGCTTATATGGACAGTCCTACAATGAGCAGTTCTTC. Translated, it gives CASSLYGQSYNEQFF.

V is TRBV18 and J is TRBJ1-2; TRBD1 matches at 9 bases. CDR1 KGHSH and CDR2 LQKENI come from the germline V gene. Losses at the gene ends were 3 bases for V and 8 bases for J; bases not matched to a gene: 7. This CDR3 is 14 amino acids long. The CDR3: CASSPAGQGYGYTF. The CDR3 bases are TGTGCCAGCTCACCGGCGGGACAGGGTTACGGCTACACCTTC.

Comment on this clone: Other DNA sequences of this sample code for an identical CDR3. The chain couples TRBV5-4 to TRBJ1-3, with D perhaps matching TRBD1 (5 bases). CDR3 length: 14 amino acids. V was shortened by 5 bases and J by 0 bases, with 9 bases between the two germline ends. In germline, CDR1 is SGHNT, CDR2 YYREEE (reference sequence). The CDR3 DNA is TGTGCCAGCAGTCCTGACAGCTCTGGAAACACCATATATTTT. Protein: CASSPDSSGNTIYF.

The chain couples TRBV5-5 to TRBJ1-4, with D hard to call. From germline, CDR1 is SGHKS and CDR2 YYEKEE (reference sequence). Trimming stripped 0 bases from V and 6 bases from J, with 12 bases between. CDR3 length: 15 amino acids. CDR3 region: CASSLVPGRDEKLFF. The CDR3, as DNA: TGTGCCAGCAGCTTGGTCCCGGGGAGGGATGAAAAACTGTTTTTT.

The gene calls are TRBV27 and TRBJ1-2, with 7 bases matching TRBD1. The CDR3 spans 13 residues. After removal of 6 bases from V and 8 bases from J, the junction contained 9 bases not matched to a gene. Per germline, CDR1 MNHEY and CDR2 SMNVEV (reference sequence). CDR3 residues: CASRVEGALGYTF. The DNA for the CDR3 is TGTGCCAGCAGGGTCGAGGGGGCGTTGGGCTACACCTTC.

V is TRBV4-2 and J is TRBJ2-5; the D gene is possibly TRBD2 (5 bases). This CDR3 comprises 13 residues. CDR1 and CDR2 from the germline V gene are LGHNA and YNFKEQ. V lost 4 bases and J lost 0, with 6 bases in between. This CDR3 is CASSPGNQETQYF. The CDR3 coding sequence is TGTGCCAGCAGCCCCGGGAACCAAGAGACCCAGTACTTC.

The V and J genes are TRBV30 and TRBJ1-4; tentatively, D is TRBD1 (6 bases). The V gene lost 2 bases and the J gene lost 4 bases, with 8 bases spanning the gap. Germline CDR1 reads GTSNPN; CDR2 reads SVGIG (reference sequence). This CDR3 has 13 amino acids. CDR3 DNA: TGTGCCTGGAGTACAGGGCTTAATGAAAAACTGTTTTTT. It translates to CAWSTGLNEKLFF.

In DNA form, the CDR3 reads TGCGCCTCTCGACGCGGGACCCAAGAGACCCAGTACTTC. Translation: CASRRGTQETQYF. This chain joins TRBV10-2 and TRBJ2-5; the D gene is possibly TRBD2 (6 bases). Trimming pared 11 bases from V and 1 base from J, leaving 14 bases between. The CDR3 runs 13 residues. CDR1 WSHSY and CDR2 SAAADI come from the germline V gene.

Points on this clone: A read error may produce the germline difference seen at one junction end. V and J are TRBV19 and TRBJ2-2; 8 bases match TRBD1. CDR3 length: 14 residues. Germline V CDR1 and CDR2: LNHDA, SQIVND (reference sequence). CDR3 amino acids: CASSVDRGPGELFF. CDR3 DNA: TGTGCCAGTAGTGTAGACAGGGGCCCCGGGGAGCTGTTTTTT.

This clone was observed a handful of times. This is likely an artifact of a read error, given a far larger clone one base away. The DNA of the CDR3 is TGTGCCAGCAGATACAGTAACCCTGAAGCTTTCTTT. This translates into CASRYSNPEAFF. V gene TRBV7-9 combines with J gene TRBJ1-1; no clear D. V was clipped by 6 bases and J by 6 bases, with 11 bases between them. This CDR3 comprises 12 residues. The germline gives CDR1 SEHNR, CDR2 FQNEAQ (reference sequence).

The V gene is TRBV15, the J gene TRBJ2-3, with 10 bases matching TRBD2. This CDR3 region has 19 residues. V was pared by 1 base and J by 5 bases, with 15 bases of the junction left unmatched. Germline values: CDR1 LNHNV, CDR2 YYDKDF (reference sequence). CDR3 nucleotides: TGTGCCACCAGCAGAGGTCCAGGGCTAGCGGGAGACTCCGGAGATACGCAGTATTTT. Residues: CATSRGPGLAGDSGDTQYF.

CDR3 sequence: CASSLARTASGETQYF. The CDR3 bases are TGTGCCAGCAGCTTAGCTCGGACGGCTTCGGGGGAGACCCAGTACTTC. The chain links TRBV11-1 to TRBJ2-5; possible D gene TRBD2, 5 bases. CDR3 length: 16 residues. Trimming removed 0 bases from V and 5 bases from J, with 16 bases in between. The V gene's germline CDR1 is SGHAT and CDR2 FQDESV (reference sequence).